The 14 T cell receptor beta chains reported below all come from one sample, sequenced in a study of cytomegalovirus exposure and HLA in healthy donors. The PCR had 60 Vbeta and 13 Jbeta primers. Some clones are missing from TCRdb's copy, which holds only in-frame ones; the method was immunoSEQ multiplex PCR. The sample has 150,000 to 200,000 clones, around 75% seen once. Sequenced input: PBMCs. These receptors all stem from a human donor in good health.

The chain combines TRBV11-2 with TRBJ2-7; possibly TRBD2 for D (5 bases). The CDR3 totals 13 residues. Trimming pared 4 bases from V and 0 bases from J, leaving 7 bases between. CDR1 is SGHAT, CDR2 FQNNGV, per germline. The CDR3 region has the DNA TGTGCCAGCAGCTCGGGGATCTCCTACGAGCAGTACTTC. Amino acids: CASSSGISYEQYF.

The gene calls are TRBV6-6 and TRBJ2-2; D call uncertain. Per the germline V gene, CDR1 is MNHNY and CDR2 is SVGAGI (reference sequence). V lost 5 bases to trimming and J lost 0 bases, with 10 bases between them. The CDR3 runs 15 residues. CDR3 residues: CASSPGPTNTGELFF. The CDR3 nucleotides read TGTGCCAGCAGTCCGGGTCCTACGAACACCGGGGAGCTGTTTTTT.

The J gene is TRBJ2-7, the V gene TRBV5-6; 8 nucleotides line up with TRBD1. The CDR3 length is 13 residues. Germline V gene sequence: CDR1 SGHDT, CDR2 YYEEEE. V trimming: 4 bases; J trimming: 3 bases; junction bases outside the gene matches: 3. The CDR3 here is CASSLTGVYEQYF. The CDR3 bases are TGTGCCAGCAGCCTGACAGGGGTCTACGAGCAGTACTTC. Full variable domain (missing parts from reference TRBV5-6 and TRBJ2-7): DAGVTQSPTHLIKTRGQQVTLRCSPKSGHDTVSWYQQALGQGPQFIFQYYEEEERQRGNFPDRFSGHQFPNYSSELNVNALLLGDSALYLCASSLTGVYEQYFGPGTRLTVT.

The V gene is TRBV6-1, the J gene TRBJ2-3; D unclear. V was cut by 9 bases and J by 4 bases, with 5 bases left in between. Germline V lookup: CDR1 MNHNS, CDR2 SASEGT. This CDR3 region has 10 residues. CDR3 sequence: CARRPDTQYF. The CDR3 DNA is TGTGCCAGGAGGCCAGATACGCAGTATTTT.

The chain joins TRBV25-1 to TRBJ2-5; the match to TRBD2 covers 8 bases. Near its end, the DNA agrees better with TRBJ2-7, so the J call may be wrong. Germline CDR1 and CDR2: MGHDK and SYGVNS. CDR3 size: 14 residues. CDR3 nucleotide sequence: TGTGCCAGCAGTGTCGGGGGGGGAGGCTACGAGCAGTACTTC. It yields the protein CASSVGGGGYEQYF.

The chain links TRBV7-8 to TRBJ1-5; D uncertain. Germline V gives CDR1 SGHVS, CDR2 FQNEAQ. The CDR3 spans 12 residues. Trimming pared 1 base from V and 8 bases from J, leaving 6 bases between. The CDR3 region is CASSLDPEPQHF. DNA for the CDR3: TGTGCCAGCAGCTTAGACCCGGAGCCCCAGCATTTT.

The CDR3 reads CASDPGQSLYGYTF. DNA for the CDR3: TGTGCCAGCGACCCGGGACAGAGTCTCTATGGCTACACCTTC. This chain connects TRBV28 to TRBJ1-2; TRBD1 matches 7 bases. The germline gives CDR1 MDHEN, CDR2 SYDVKM. V trimming: 8 bases; J trimming: 4 bases; junction bases outside the gene matches: 10. This CDR3 region has 14 residues.

V usage is TRBV19 and J usage is TRBJ1-6, with D hard to call. Trimming took off 6 bases at V and 8 bases at J, with 11 bases between the two ends. The CDR3 length is 13 residues. The germline V gene encodes CDR1 LNHDA and CDR2 SQIVND (reference sequence). The CDR3 region is CASREGTHSPLHF. In DNA, the CDR3 is TGTGCCAGTAGGGAGGGTACACATTCACCCCTCCACTTT. Based on the CDR3 plus reference TRBV19 and TRBJ1-6, the full variable domain is DGGITQSPKYLFRKEGQNVTLSCEQNLNHDAMYWYRQDPGQGLRLIYYSQIVNDFQKGDIAEGYSVSREKKESFPLTVTSAQKNPTAFYLCASREGTHSPLHFGNGTRLTVT.

This clone was seen just once. The rearrangement uses TRBV4-1 and TRBJ2-7; 12 nucleotides match TRBD2. The V segment lost 0 bases and the J segment 5 bases; nucleotides outside the gene matches: 5. The germline V gene has CDR1 MGHRA and CDR2 YSYEKL. CDR3 length equals 16 residues. The CDR3 DNA reads as TGCGCCAGCAGCCAAGATAGGACTAGCGGGGCCCACGAGCAGTACTTC. This translates into CASSQDRTSGAHEQYF.

The chain joins TRBV5-1 to TRBJ2-3; tentatively, D is TRBD2 (6 bases). V gave up 0 bases and J gave up 5 bases, with 10 bases separating them. From germline, CDR1 is SGHRS and CDR2 YFSETQ. The CDR3 totals 14 residues. The CDR3 nucleotides are TGCGCCAGCAGCTTGGGGGACTCCAAAGATACGCAGTATTTT. It encodes CASSLGDSKDTQYF.

This sequence joins TRBV6-1 and TRBJ2-1, with D unresolved. Germline V gives CDR1 MNHNS, CDR2 SASEGT. Deletions cut 5 bases from V and 4 bases from J, with 9 bases between. The CDR3 spans 13 residues. The CDR3 nucleotides are TGTGCCAGCAGTCCCCCCTCGTACAATGAGCAGTTCTTC. Protein: CASSPPSYNEQFF.

The rearrangement joins TRBV5-6 to TRBJ2-3; TRBD1 matches at 7 bases. The V segment lost 3 bases and the J segment 2 bases; nucleotides outside the gene matches: 3. This CDR3 comprises 14 residues. Germline values: CDR1 SGHDT, CDR2 YYEEEE. CDR3 sequence: CASSSTGFTDTQYF. The CDR3 nucleotides read TGTGCCAGCAGCTCGACAGGGTTCACAGATACGCAGTATTTT.

V is TRBV11-2 and J is TRBJ1-3, with D possibly being TRBD1 (5 bases). V was shortened by 9 bases and J by 3 bases, with 15 bases between the two germline ends. The CDR3 spans 14 residues. Germline V CDR1 and CDR2: SGHAT, FQNNGV. CDR3 region: CASERGIFGNTIYF. The CDR3 DNA reads as TGTGCCAGTGAAAGGGGAATCTTTGGAAACACCATATATTTT.

The J gene is TRBJ2-5, the V gene TRBV7-8; 12 bases match TRBD2. This CDR3 is 15 amino acids long. V dropped 4 bases and J dropped 5; count of bases not matched to a gene: 5. Germline CDR1 and CDR2: SGHVS and FQNEAQ. As DNA, the CDR3 is TGTGCCAGCAGCTCGACCGGGACTAGCGGGGAGACCCAGTACTTC. This encodes CASSSTGTSGETQYF.